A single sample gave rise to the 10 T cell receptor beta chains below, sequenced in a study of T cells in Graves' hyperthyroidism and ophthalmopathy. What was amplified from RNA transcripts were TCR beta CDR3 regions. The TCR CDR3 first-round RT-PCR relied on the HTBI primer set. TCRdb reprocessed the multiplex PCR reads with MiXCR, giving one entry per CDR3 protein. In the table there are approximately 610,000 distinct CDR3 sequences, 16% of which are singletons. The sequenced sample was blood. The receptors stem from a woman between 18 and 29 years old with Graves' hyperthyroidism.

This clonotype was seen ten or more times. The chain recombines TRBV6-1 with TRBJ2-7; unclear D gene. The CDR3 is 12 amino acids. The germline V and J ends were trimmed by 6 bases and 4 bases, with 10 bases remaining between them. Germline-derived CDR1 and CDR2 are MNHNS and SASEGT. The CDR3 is CASRMTRYEQYF. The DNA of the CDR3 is TGTGCCAGCAGGATGACACGATACGAGCAGTACTTC.

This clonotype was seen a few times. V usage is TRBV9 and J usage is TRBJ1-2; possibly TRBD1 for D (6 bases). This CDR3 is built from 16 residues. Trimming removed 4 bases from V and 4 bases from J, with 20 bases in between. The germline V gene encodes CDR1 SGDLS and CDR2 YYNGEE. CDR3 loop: CASSSLFGGTRYGYTF. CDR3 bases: TGTGCCAGCAGCTCCCTATTTGGGGGGACACGCTATGGCTACACCTTC.

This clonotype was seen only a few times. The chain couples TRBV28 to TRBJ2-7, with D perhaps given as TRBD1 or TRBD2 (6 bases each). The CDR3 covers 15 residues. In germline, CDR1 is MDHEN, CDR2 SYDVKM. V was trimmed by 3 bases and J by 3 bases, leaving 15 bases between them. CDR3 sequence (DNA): TGTGCCAGCAGTTTGCGGGGACACGACGGCTACGAGCAGTACTTC. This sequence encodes CASSLRGHDGYEQYF. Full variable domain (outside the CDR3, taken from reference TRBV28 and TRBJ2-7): DVKVTQSSRYLVKRTGEKVFLECVQDMDHENMFWYRQDPGLGLRLIYFSYDVKMKEKGDIPEGYSVSREKKERFSLILESASTNQTSMYLCASSLRGHDGYEQYFGPGTRLTVT.

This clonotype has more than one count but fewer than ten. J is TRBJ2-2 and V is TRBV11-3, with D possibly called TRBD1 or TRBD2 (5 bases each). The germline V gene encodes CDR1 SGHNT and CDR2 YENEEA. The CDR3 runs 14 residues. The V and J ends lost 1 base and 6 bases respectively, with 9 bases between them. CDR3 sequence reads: CASSLGDASGELFF. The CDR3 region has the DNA TGTGCCAGCAGCTTAGGGGACGCGTCCGGGGAGCTGTTTTTT.

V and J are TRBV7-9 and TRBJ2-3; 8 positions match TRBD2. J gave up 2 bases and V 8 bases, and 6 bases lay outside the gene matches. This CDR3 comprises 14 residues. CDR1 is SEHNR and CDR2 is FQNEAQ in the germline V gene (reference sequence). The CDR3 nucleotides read TGTGCCAGCCGGGGCGGGGGGTACACAGATACGCAGTATTTT. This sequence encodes CASRGGGYTDTQYF.

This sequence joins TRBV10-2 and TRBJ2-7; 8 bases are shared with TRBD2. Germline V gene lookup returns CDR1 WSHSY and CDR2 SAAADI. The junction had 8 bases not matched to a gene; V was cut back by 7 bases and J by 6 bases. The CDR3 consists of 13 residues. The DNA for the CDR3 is TGCGCCAGCATTAAAGGACTAGCCGCCGAGCAGTACTTC. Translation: CASIKGLAAEQYF.

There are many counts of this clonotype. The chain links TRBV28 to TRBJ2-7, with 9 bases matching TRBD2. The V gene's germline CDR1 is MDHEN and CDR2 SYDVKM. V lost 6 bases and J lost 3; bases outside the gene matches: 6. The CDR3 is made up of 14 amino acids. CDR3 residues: CASSGGLASYEQYF. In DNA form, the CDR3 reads TGTGCCAGCAGCGGGGGACTAGCCAGCTACGAGCAGTACTTC.

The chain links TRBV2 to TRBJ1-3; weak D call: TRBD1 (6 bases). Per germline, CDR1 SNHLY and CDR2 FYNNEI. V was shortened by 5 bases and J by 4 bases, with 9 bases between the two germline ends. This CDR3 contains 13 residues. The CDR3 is CASSNREGNTIYF. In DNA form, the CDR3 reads TGTGCCAGCAGTAACAGGGAAGGAAACACCATATATTTT.

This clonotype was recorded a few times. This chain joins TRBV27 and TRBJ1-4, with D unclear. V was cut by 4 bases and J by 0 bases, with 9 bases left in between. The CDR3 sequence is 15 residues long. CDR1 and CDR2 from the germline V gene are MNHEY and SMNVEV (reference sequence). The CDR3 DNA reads TGTGCCAGCAGTTCCAAGGAAGCAACTAATGAAAAACTGTTTTTT. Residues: CASSSKEATNEKLFF.

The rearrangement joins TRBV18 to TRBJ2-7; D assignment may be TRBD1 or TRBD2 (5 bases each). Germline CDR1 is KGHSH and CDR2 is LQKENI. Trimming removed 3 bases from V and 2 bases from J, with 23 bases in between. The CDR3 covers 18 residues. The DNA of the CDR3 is TGTGCCAGCTCACCGACACTAGGCTTAGCTGGGACGACCTACGAGCAGTACTTC. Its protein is CASSPTLGLAGTTYEQYF.